These 15 T cell receptor beta chains came from one sample sequenced in a study of identical twins. Using its own MiXCR run on the 5' RACE reads, TCRdb lists one record per CDR3 protein. The sample consists of about 460,000 distinct CDR3 sequences, 11% to 15% of them appearing once. The sample also formed part of further work on yellow fever vaccine responses in identical twins.

The sample consisted of CD4+ T cells sorted from blood. Every receptor here comes from a woman aged 18 to 35 in good health.

This clonotype was recorded once. CDR3 in DNA: TGTGCCAGCAGCCAAGACCGCGGGGGGGTCCAAGAGACCCAGTACTTC. Its translation: CASSQDRGGVQETQYF. The rearrangement links TRBV3-1 to TRBJ2-5, with 9 bases fitting TRBD2. The CDR3 is 16 amino acids. Germline V gene sequence: CDR1 LGHDT, CDR2 YNNKEL (reference sequence). Germline trimming cut 0 bases from V and 1 base from J; bases unmatched to any gene: 3.

This clonotype occurred a few times. The chain is built from TRBV15 and TRBJ2-1; no clear D gene. Germline loops: CDR1 LNHNV, CDR2 YYDKDF (reference sequence). This CDR3 spans 15 amino acids. Between the trimmed V and J ends, which lost 0 bases and 4 bases, there was a span of 10 bases. CDR3 nucleotide sequence: TGTGCCACCAGCAGAGAGGCTACATCATACAATGAGCAGTTCTTC. Translating gives CATSREATSYNEQFF. Based on the CDR3 plus reference TRBV15 and TRBJ2-1, the full variable domain is DAMVIQNPRYQVTQFGKPVTLSCSQTLNHNVMYWYQQKSSQAPKLLFHYYDKDFNNEADTPDNFQSRRPNTSFCFLDIRSPGLGDTAMYLCATSREATSYNEQFFGPGTRLTVL.

V is TRBV29-1 and J is TRBJ2-7, with TRBD1 matching over 9 bases. Germline CDR1 reads SQVTM; CDR2 reads ANQGSEA. The CDR3 is 12 amino acids. The V and J ends lost 6 bases and 2 bases, in that order; junction bases with no gene match: 2. CDR3 nucleotide sequence: TGCAGCGTACAGGGGGCAACCTACGAGCAGTACTTC. This translates into CSVQGATYEQYF.

In its sample, this clonotype was seen many times. The rearrangement joins TRBV14 to TRBJ2-2; D is unclear. V lost 0 bases, J lost 5 bases, and 7 bases lay in between. Germline V gene data show CDR1 as SGHDN and CDR2 as FVKESK. This CDR3 comprises 14 residues. The CDR3: CASSQDLGTGELFF. The CDR3 nucleotides read TGTGCCAGCAGCCAAGATCTAGGTACCGGGGAGCTGTTTTTT.

This chain links TRBV7-9 with TRBJ2-7; D possibly matches TRBD1 or TRBD2 (7 bases each). Germline CDR1 reads SEHNR; CDR2 reads FQNEAQ (reference sequence). Trimming stripped 5 bases from V and 3 bases from J, with 14 bases between. This CDR3 region has 14 residues. CDR3 nucleotides: TGTGCCAGCAGCAACCAGGGGGGGGTCTACGAGCAGTACTTC. Residues: CASSNQGGVYEQYF. Full variable domain (remainder filled in from reference TRBV7-9 and TRBJ2-7): DTGVSQNPRHKITKRGQNVTFRCDPISEHNRLYWYRQTLGQGPEFLTYFQNEAQLEKSRLLSDRFSAERPKGSFSTLEIQRTEQGDSAMYLCASSNQGGVYEQYFGPGTRLTVT.

A few counts support this clonotype. The rearrangement joins TRBV18 to TRBJ1-1; D possibly corresponds to TRBD1 (6 bases). The germline gives CDR1 KGHSH, CDR2 LQKENI. CDR3 length: 17 residues. Deletions cut 3 bases from V and 2 bases from J, with 19 bases between. CDR3 nucleotides: TGTGCCAGCTCACCTGCTCCGGGACAAGTAATAAACACTGAAGCTTTCTTT. This codes for CASSPAPGQVINTEAFF.

This clonotype was observed a few times. This chain links TRBV2 with TRBJ2-7; no firm D call. Trimming took 1 base from V and 6 from J, leaving 13 bases between them. The CDR3 totals 14 residues. Germline-derived CDR1 and CDR2 are SNHLY and FYNNEI. As DNA, the CDR3 is TGTGCCAGCAGTGAAGTCAGTGCTTATGGCGAGCAGTACTTC. This encodes CASSEVSAYGEQYF.

This rearrangement joins TRBV19 to TRBJ2-1, with TRBD1 matching over 9 bases. The CDR3 contains 14 residues. Germline assignment: CDR1 LNHDA and CDR2 SQIVND (reference sequence). The V gene end was trimmed by 5 bases and the J gene end by 6 bases; junction bases not matched to a gene: 5. The CDR3 DNA sequence: TGTGCCAGTAGTTGGGACAGGGTGAGCAATGAGCAGTTCTTC. It codes for CASSWDRVSNEQFF.

This clonotype was seen a handful of times. The V call is TRBV7-9, the J call TRBJ2-5; D may be TRBD1 (5 bases). Between the trimmed V and J ends, which lost 0 bases and 3 bases, there was a span of 14 bases. This CDR3 region has 16 residues. Looked up from germline, CDR1 is SEHNR and CDR2 is FQNEAQ (reference sequence). The CDR3 is CASSLAPQVKKETQYF. As DNA, the CDR3 is TGTGCCAGCAGCTTAGCTCCACAGGTTAAAAAAGAGACCCAGTACTTC.

The rearrangement links TRBV7-9 to TRBJ2-6, with a tentative D call TRBD2 (5 bases). Trimming stripped 5 bases from V and 8 bases from J, with 13 bases between. This CDR3 is built from 14 residues. The germline V gene has CDR1 SEHNR and CDR2 FQNEAQ (reference sequence). The CDR3 reads CASSPSSGTNVLTF. Here the CDR3 DNA reads TGTGCCAGCAGCCCCTCATCGGGGACCAACGTCCTGACTTTC.

The V call is TRBV9, the J call TRBJ1-1; TRBD1 is a possible D gene (5 bases). Germline CDR1 and CDR2: SGDLS and YYNGEE. V shed 3 bases and J shed 4 bases, with 16 bases lying between them. This CDR3 comprises 15 residues. The CDR3 DNA reads TGTGCCAGCAGCGCCCTGGGGGTTGTGGGCACTGAAGCTTTCTTT. Encoded protein: CASSALGVVGTEAFF. Full variable domain (missing parts from reference TRBV9 and TRBJ1-1): DSGVTQTPKHLITATGQRVTLRCSPRSGDLSVYWYQQSLDQGLQFLIQYYNGEERAKGNILERFSAQQFPDLHSELNLSSLELGDSALYFCASSALGVVGTEAFFGQGTRLTVV.

In nucleotides, the CDR3 is TGTGCCAGCAGTTACACCGCAGGGGAGCAGTTCTTC. Translated, it gives CASSYTAGEQFF. The chain joins TRBV6-5 to TRBJ2-1, with D tentatively TRBD1 (5 bases). Trimming stripped 2 bases from V and 10 bases from J, with 9 bases between. In germline, CDR1 is MNHEY, CDR2 SVGAGI. The CDR3 consists of 12 residues.

This clonotype was detected only a few times. The chain is built from TRBV5-1 and TRBJ2-7; 9 bases are a match to TRBD1. Unmatched junction bases numbered 11, after V lost 4 bases and J lost 6 bases. Germline V gives CDR1 SGHRS, CDR2 YFSETQ. This CDR3 spans 15 amino acids. The CDR3 sequence is CASSPLMGQGSEQYF. The CDR3, as DNA: TGCGCCAGCAGCCCCCTCATGGGACAGGGTTCCGAGCAGTACTTC.

This chain links TRBV4-2 with TRBJ2-7; 9 bases match TRBD1. The V segment lost 1 base and the J segment 3 bases; nucleotides outside the gene matches: 1. The germline gives CDR1 LGHNA, CDR2 YNFKEQ. This CDR3 is built from 14 residues. CDR3 in amino acids: CASSQAGQGYEQYF. CDR3 DNA sequence: TGTGCCAGCAGCCAAGCGGGACAGGGCTACGAGCAGTACTTC.

The chain links TRBV7-9 to TRBJ2-5, with TRBD2 matching 11 bases. Germline CDR1 is SEHNR and CDR2 is FQNEAQ (reference sequence). CDR3 length: 17 amino acids. The J segment lost 6 bases and the V segment lost 7 bases, leaving 16 bases of the junction unmatched. In nucleotides, the CDR3 is TGTGCCAGCACCTCACAGGGAGTAGCGGGAGGGTGGCAGACCCAGTACTTC. Translated, it gives CASTSQGVAGGWQTQYF.